This entry is about one T cell receptor (beta chain). The antigen remains undetermined. Genomic DNA came from blood regulatory T cells gated CD4+ CD25-high CD127-low. The sample belongs to a study of regulatory and conventional T cells in RAG deficiency. Method: immunoSEQ multiplex PCR; TCRdb's copy keeps in-frame clones and lacks some. This table holds roughly 11,000 clones, less than 95% found once. Findings and limits, study-wide: In Omenn syndrome, sorted "Tregs" may be peripherally activated cells.

A further study also used this sample, focusing on regulatory T cells. As that study records: Primers: 52 TRBV forward and 13 TRBJ reverse.

Input material: CD127- CD25+ CD4+ Tregs sorted from blood. The TCR comes from a human donor in good health.

DNA for the CDR3: TGCGCCAGCAGCCTAAGGACAGCTCGAACTTCTGGGGCCAACGTCCTGACTTTC. Its translation: CASSLRTARTSGANVLTF. V gene TRBV5-1 combines with J gene TRBJ2-6; tentative D call: TRBD1 (6 bases). This CDR3 region has 18 residues. V was shortened by 4 bases and J by 1 base, with 18 bases between the two germline ends. Germline CDR1 and CDR2: SGHRS and YFSETQ.